This T cell receptor beta chain was obtained from a study of blood T cell repertoires in COVID-19. This clone appeared once. Generated by immunoSEQ multiplex PCR, the TCRdb table keeps only in-frame clones and is missing some. Of more than 200,000 clones in the sample, about 87% were seen once. The CDR3 spans 13 residues. CDR1 and CDR2 (germline): MNHNS, SASEGT. V lost 2 bases and J lost 4, with 9 bases in between. This sequence originates from a man aged 65-85 years with acute or convalescent COVID-19. The rearrangement uses TRBV6-1 and TRBJ2-7, with TRBD1 as a possible D gene (6 bases). The sequenced sample consisted of peripheral blood. This CDR3 reads CASSEYREYEQYF. CDR3 sequence (DNA): TGTGCCAGCAGTGAATACAGGGAGTACGAGCAGTACTTC.